A selection of T cell receptor beta chains follows, all from one sample in a study of blood T cells in healthy people across ages. From the 5' RACE reads, TCRdb called clonotypes with MiXCR, one entry per CDR3 protein. The table shows about 1.1 million distinct CDR3 sequences, with less than 45% occurring only once. Sequences were obtained from blood. These receptors were obtained from a man younger than 30 in good health. CDR3s include the opening cysteine and the closing phenylalanine or tryptophan. The order of the fields is J gene, CDR3 length, D gene, clone size, V gene, CDR3 DNA, CDR3 protein. A D gene is named only where the DNA matches it firmly. Rows give clone size only sometimes, using once, few, many, or a class for an expanded clone.

J gene: TRBJ2-1
CDR3 length: 13
D gene: -
clone size: once
V gene: TRBV27
CDR3 DNA: TGTGCCAGCAGTTCCCGGAGAGACAGTGAGCAGTTCTTC
CDR3 protein: CASSSRRDSEQFF

J gene: TRBJ2-2
CDR3 length: 11
D gene: -
clone size: once
V gene: TRBV27
CDR3 DNA: TGTGCCAGTCAAGGCCCCGGGGAGCTGTTTTTT
CDR3 protein: CASQGPGELFF

J gene: TRBJ2-3
CDR3 length: 16
D gene: TRBD1
clone size: -
V gene: TRBV7-2
CDR3 DNA: TGTGCCAGCAGCTTAGCGGGGGACAGGGTAGTGGATACGCAGTATTTT
CDR3 protein: CASSLAGDRVVDTQYF

J gene: TRBJ2-3
CDR3 length: 17
D gene: -
clone size: -
V gene: TRBV20-1
CDR3 DNA: TGCAGTGCTAGAGAGCCCTCTCAGATCTCGCTCACAGATACGCAGTATTTT
CDR3 protein: CSAREPSQISLTDTQYF

J gene: TRBJ1-2
CDR3 length: 15
D gene: TRBD1
clone size: few
V gene: TRBV12-3/TRBV12-4
CDR3 DNA: TGTGCCAGCAGTTTAACGGGGACAGGAGGAGCCGGCTACACCTTC
CDR3 protein: CASSLTGTGGAGYTF

J gene: TRBJ1-1
CDR3 length: 14
D gene: -
clone size: -
V gene: TRBV4-3
CDR3 DNA: TGCGCCAGCAGCCAACGGGGGCGGGACACTGAAGCTTTCTTT
CDR3 protein: CASSQRGRDTEAFF

J gene: TRBJ1-3
CDR3 length: 14
D gene: -
clone size: few
V gene: TRBV12-3/TRBV12-4
CDR3 DNA: TGTGCCAGCAGTCCCGTCATTTCTGGAAACACCATATATTTT
CDR3 protein: CASSPVISGNTIYF

J gene: TRBJ2-2
CDR3 length: 13
D gene: -
clone size: -
V gene: TRBV27
CDR3 DNA: TGTGCCAGCAGTAACAGCGGAACCGGGGAGCTGTTTTTT
CDR3 protein: CASSNSGTGELFF

J gene: TRBJ1-2
CDR3 length: 14
D gene: -
clone size: -
V gene: TRBV12-5
CDR3 DNA: TGTGCTAGTGGTTTGCAACCCAATAACTATGGCTACACCTTC
CDR3 protein: CASGLQPNNYGYTF

J gene: TRBJ1-1
CDR3 length: 12
D gene: TRBD1
clone size: -
V gene: TRBV7-2
CDR3 DNA: TGTGCCAGCAGCTCGCTAGACAGGGGTGCTTTCTTT
CDR3 protein: CASSSLDRGAFF

J gene: TRBJ1-2
CDR3 length: 13
D gene: TRBD1
clone size: -
V gene: TRBV6-5
CDR3 DNA: TGTGCCAGCAGTTACTCCCAGGGGGGGGGCTACACCTTC
CDR3 protein: CASSYSQGGGYTF

J gene: TRBJ2-5
CDR3 length: 15
D gene: -
clone size: few
V gene: TRBV3-1
CDR3 DNA: TGTGCCAGCAGCCAAGATCTCGACAGGAAAGAGACCCAGTACTTC
CDR3 protein: CASSQDLDRKETQYF

J gene: TRBJ1-1
CDR3 length: 15
D gene: TRBD1
clone size: once
V gene: TRBV3-1
CDR3 DNA: TGTGCCAGCAGCCAAGATGGTAGGGGGCGGACTGAAGCTTTCTTT
CDR3 protein: CASSQDGRGRTEAFF

J gene: TRBJ2-3
CDR3 length: 14
D gene: -
clone size: -
V gene: TRBV20-1
CDR3 DNA: TGCAGTGCTACCACAGGGTTAATGGCAGATACGCAGTATTTT
CDR3 protein: CSATTGLMADTQYF

J gene: TRBJ2-3
CDR3 length: 17
D gene: TRBD2
clone size: -
V gene: TRBV5-1
CDR3 DNA: TGCGCCAGCAGCTCGGGCTCTAGCGGGAGACCAGCGGATACGCAGTATTTT
CDR3 protein: CASSSGSSGRPADTQYF

J gene: TRBJ2-3
CDR3 length: 15
D gene: -
clone size: -
V gene: TRBV20-1
CDR3 DNA: TGCAGTGCTAGAAGCGGGCGCTCCGGGGGAGATACGCAGTATTTT
CDR3 protein: CSARSGRSGGDTQYF

J gene: TRBJ2-1
CDR3 length: 17
D gene: TRBD2
clone size: -
V gene: TRBV28
CDR3 DNA: TGTGCCAGCAGTTTTAGCGGGGGAGTCTACTCCTACAATGAGCAGTTCTTC
CDR3 protein: CASSFSGGVYSYNEQFF

J gene: TRBJ2-5
CDR3 length: 14
D gene: TRBD2
clone size: -
V gene: TRBV12-3/TRBV12-4
CDR3 DNA: TGTGCCAGCAGTTTAGGGACTAGTGTAGAGACCCAGTACTTC
CDR3 protein: CASSLGTSVETQYF